Following are 31 T cell receptor beta chains from one sample sequenced in a study of beta chain features in type 1 diabetes. The study reverse transcribed the entire isolated RNA, so it sequenced expressed TCRB transcripts. Only in-frame clones appear in the TCRdb table, and some are missing; sequencing was by immunoSEQ multiplex PCR. This table holds 900,000 or so clones, roughly 15% found once. Specimen: naive CD4+ T cells from blood. The receptors originated from a woman aged 18-29 years in good health.

As concerns this clone: At the DNA level, this CDR3 is encoded by other sequences in the same sample as well. The chain has TRBV19 and TRBJ1-5, with 11 bases aligning to TRBD1. CDR3 length: 14 amino acids. The trim removed 5 bases at V and 7 bases at J, leaving 4 bases unmatched. Germline V gives CDR1 LNHDA, CDR2 SQIVND (reference sequence). The chain's CDR3 is CASSGTGGGQPQHF. DNA of the CDR3: TGTGCCAGTAGTGGGACAGGGGGTGGGCAGCCCCAGCATTTT.

The table lists this clone with a few counts. The V gene is TRBV18, the J gene TRBJ2-2; TRBD2 matches at 11 bases. Germline V CDR1 and CDR2: KGHSH, LQKENI. V was pared by 3 bases and J by 3 bases, with 9 bases of the junction left unmatched. The length of the CDR3 is 18 residues. CDR3 sequence (DNA): TGTGCCAGCTCACCTTGGACTCTAGCGGGAGGATACACCGGGGAGCTGTTTTTT. This sequence encodes CASSPWTLAGGYTGELFF.

The sample holds a few counts of this clone. This sequence joins TRBV5-1 and TRBJ2-3; 16 nucleotides align to TRBD2. The germline V gene has CDR1 SGHRS and CDR2 YFSETQ. V lost 4 bases to trimming and J lost 2 bases; unmatched junction nucleotides: 7. This CDR3 comprises 18 residues. CDR3 protein: CASSPGLAGGPPTDTQYF. The CDR3 bases are TGCGCCAGCAGCCCGGGACTAGCGGGAGGGCCCCCCACAGATACGCAGTATTTT.

Only a few counts were recorded for this clone. The gene calls are TRBV2 and TRBJ1-1, with D tentatively TRBD1 (6 bases). Trimming took off 6 bases at V and 4 bases at J, with 15 bases between the two ends. This CDR3 has 14 amino acids. CDR1 and CDR2 from the germline V gene are SNHLY and FYNNEI. The CDR3 DNA is TGTGCCAGCAGCAAACGTGGGGGGGCCACTGAAGCTTTCTTT. Translation: CASSKRGGATEAFF.

V is TRBV5-1 and J is TRBJ2-1, with a possible D match to TRBD1 (6 bases). V was shortened by 5 bases and J by 4 bases, with 13 bases between the two germline ends. Germline CDR1 is SGHRS and CDR2 is YFSETQ. The CDR3 runs 14 residues. CDR3 bases: TGCGCCAGCAGGAACGGACAGTCTTACAATGAGCAGTTCTTC. As protein: CASRNGQSYNEQFF.

This chain links TRBV18 with TRBJ2-1, with 14 bases identical to TRBD2. Germline-derived CDR1 and CDR2 are KGHSH and LQKENI. This CDR3 is 15 amino acids long. V lost 3 bases and J lost 10; bases outside the gene matches: 5. The CDR3 nucleotides are TGTGCCAGCTCACCGGGACTAGCGGGAGATCGCGAGCAGTTCTTC. Protein sequence: CASSPGLAGDREQFF.

The gene calls are TRBV7-9 and TRBJ2-7; 9 bases agree with TRBD1. J was trimmed by 3 bases and V by 5 bases; bases with no gene match: 2. There are 13 residues in the CDR3. The germline V gene encodes CDR1 SEHNR and CDR2 FQNEAQ (reference sequence). CDR3 DNA sequence: TGTGCCAGCAGCAGGGGACAGGGCTACGAGCAGTACTTC. It specifies CASSRGQGYEQYF.

This rearrangement joins TRBV14 to TRBJ2-5, with 7 nucleotides matching TRBD2. The CDR3 covers 16 residues. Losses at the gene ends were 3 bases for V and 8 bases for J; bases not matched to a gene: 15. Germline CDR1 and CDR2: SGHDN and FVKESK. CDR3 in amino acids: CASSHFTGGSPRTQYF. The CDR3 nucleotides are TGTGCCAGCAGCCATTTCACGGGCGGGAGCCCACGAACCCAGTACTTC. Together with reference TRBV14 and TRBJ2-5, the CDR3 gives the full variable domain: EAGVTQFPSHSVIEKGQTVTLRCDPISGHDNLYWYRRVMGKEIKFLLHFVKESKQDESGMPNNRFLAERTGGTYSTLKVQPAELEDSGVYFCASSHFTGGSPRTQYFGPGTRLLVL.

V gene TRBV4-1 combines with J gene TRBJ1-4, with unresolved D. CDR3 length: 16 amino acids. The germline CDR1 and CDR2 sequences are MGHRA and YSYEKL. V lost 2 bases, J lost 0 bases, and 10 bases lay in between. CDR3 protein: CASSQKTVATNEKLFF. DNA of the CDR3: TGCGCCAGCAGCCAAAAGACGGTTGCAACTAATGAAAAACTGTTTTTT.

This clone was counted only a few times. The CDR3 bases are TGCGCCAGCAGGGAAGGTTCCCAAGAGACCCAGTACTTC. It is translated as CASREGSQETQYF. The chain has TRBV5-1 and TRBJ2-5, with D uncertain. Germline assignment: CDR1 SGHRS and CDR2 YFSETQ. CDR3 length: 13 amino acids. The ends were cut back, 5 bases at V and 1 base at J, with 9 bases in the middle.

The chain couples TRBV10-3 to TRBJ2-7; D is unresolved. The ends were cut back, 1 base at V and 4 bases at J, with 8 bases in the middle. CDR1 ENHRY and CDR2 SYGVKD come from the germline V gene. The CDR3 spans 13 residues. DNA for the CDR3: TGTGCCATCAGTGAGTATGGATCGTACGAGCAGTACTTC. Translating it yields CAISEYGSYEQYF.

The rearrangement joins TRBV5-4 to TRBJ1-3; D call uncertain. Germline V gene sequence: CDR1 SGHNT, CDR2 YYREEE (reference sequence). V was pared by 2 bases and J by 0 bases, with 9 bases between. The CDR3 has 15 amino acids. The CDR3 sequence is CASSFGGISGNTIYF. The CDR3 coding sequence is TGTGCCAGCAGCTTCGGTGGGATCTCTGGAAACACCATATATTTT.

This clone occurred a few times. This chain uses TRBV18 with TRBJ2-1, with D perhaps matching TRBD2 (6 bases). The CDR3 is made up of 14 amino acids. Germline CDR1 KGHSH, CDR2 LQKENI. V shed 4 bases and J shed 6 bases, with 13 bases lying between them. The CDR3 loop is CASSLPRRANEQFF. The CDR3 DNA is TGTGCCAGCTCACTTCCCAGGAGGGCCAATGAGCAGTTCTTC.

V gene TRBV7-2 combines with J gene TRBJ2-3; TRBD1 is a possible D gene (5 bases). Germline V CDR1 and CDR2: SGHTA, FQGNSA. The ends were cut back, 5 bases at V and 4 bases at J, with 10 bases in the middle. The CDR3 spans 13 residues. DNA of the CDR3: TGTGCCAGCAGCCCCCAGGGTTCAGATACGCAGTATTTT. Residues: CASSPQGSDTQYF.

The chain combines TRBV28 with TRBJ2-7, with D possibly TRBD2 on 6 matching bases. Germline V gives CDR1 MDHEN, CDR2 SYDVKM. Trimming left V 6 bases short and J 6 bases short, with 15 bases between. This CDR3 has 13 residues. CDR3 protein: CASRPGPRGEQYF. CDR3 bases: TGTGCCAGCAGACCGGGACCGCGGGGCGAGCAGTACTTC.

In its sample, this clone was seen a few times. This rearrangement joins TRBV11-1 to TRBJ2-4, with D unresolved. The CDR3 runs to 16 residues. V gave up 5 bases and J gave up 1 base, with 15 bases separating them. Germline CDR1 reads SGHAT; CDR2 reads FQDESV (reference sequence). The DNA of the CDR3 is TGTGCCAGCAGCACCAGTCTCCTTGGCGCCAAAAACATTCAGTACTTC. It encodes CASSTSLLGAKNIQYF.

This clone was counted a few times. Different DNA sequences within this sample yield the same CDR3. J is TRBJ2-7 and V is TRBV6-6; 8 nucleotides match TRBD1. Germline values: CDR1 MNHNY, CDR2 SVGAGI (reference sequence). V lost 2 bases to trimming and J lost 2 bases; unmatched junction nucleotides: 5. The CDR3 totals 15 residues. This chain's CDR3 is CASSYPGTGPYEQYF. Here the CDR3 DNA reads TGTGCCAGCAGTTACCCTGGGACAGGCCCCTACGAGCAGTACTTC.

This clone was detected only a few times. The chain links TRBV18 to TRBJ1-2; tentatively, D is TRBD1 (6 bases). Trimming removed 3 bases from V and 8 bases from J, with 22 bases in between. Germline-derived CDR1 and CDR2 are KGHSH and LQKENI. CDR3 size: 16 residues. CDR3 in DNA: TGTGCCAGCTCACCCACGCATGTGGGGGCGCGCGAAGGCTACACCTTC. Amino acid sequence: CASSPTHVGAREGYTF.

The chain combines TRBV19 with TRBJ2-3; D is perhaps TRBD2 (5 bases). The CDR3 has 17 residues. Germline V gene sequence: CDR1 LNHDA, CDR2 SQIVND (reference sequence). The V gene lost 3 bases and the J gene lost 2 bases, with 18 bases spanning the gap. The CDR3 here is CASSILAGSEFTDTQYF. CDR3 nucleotide sequence: TGTGCCAGTAGTATTCTTGCCGGTAGCGAGTTCACAGATACGCAGTATTTT.

The rearrangement links TRBV5-6 to TRBJ2-3, with unresolved D. V was clipped by 2 bases and J by 5 bases, with 6 bases between them. CDR1 is SGHDT, CDR2 YYEEEE, per germline. The length of the CDR3 is 12 residues. In DNA, the CDR3 is TGTGCCAGCAGCTTCAGAGAAGATACGCAGTATTTT. Protein sequence: CASSFREDTQYF.

This clone has more than one count but fewer than ten. The V gene is TRBV19, the J gene TRBJ1-1, with TRBD1 matching 8 bases. Germline loops: CDR1 LNHDA, CDR2 SQIVND (reference sequence). The length of the CDR3 is 17 residues. V was pared by 5 bases and J by 0 bases, with 11 bases of the junction left unmatched. The DNA for the CDR3 is TGTGCCAGTAGTTTTGTGGACAGGGAGACCATGAACACTGAAGCTTTCTTT. Translating gives CASSFVDRETMNTEAFF.

A word on this clone: The sample holds other DNA sequences that translate to the same CDR3. The rearrangement uses TRBV5-1 and TRBJ2-1; D could derive from TRBD1 or TRBD2 (5 bases each). V lost 0 bases, J lost 4 bases, and 11 bases lay in between. From germline, CDR1 is SGHRS and CDR2 YFSETQ. The CDR3 has 15 amino acids. The CDR3 is CASSLASGPYNEQFF. The CDR3 nucleotides are TGCGCCAGCAGCTTGGCCTCGGGACCGTACAATGAGCAGTTCTTC.

This clone was seen a few times. The chain employs TRBV5-4 and TRBJ2-3; 8 nucleotides agree with TRBD2. Trimming cost V 4 bases and J 3 bases; bases outside gene matches: 10. Germline CDR1 is SGHNT and CDR2 is YYREEE (reference sequence). The CDR3 runs to 16 residues. In DNA form, the CDR3 reads TGTGCCAGCAGCCCTCGGACTAGCAGGTATACAGATACGCAGTATTTT. Protein: CASSPRTSRYTDTQYF.

In its sample, this clone was seen a few times. The rearrangement uses TRBV18 and TRBJ2-3, with 8 bases that match TRBD1. Germline V gene data show CDR1 as KGHSH and CDR2 as LQKENI. V lost 5 bases to trimming and J lost 0 bases; unmatched junction nucleotides: 4. The CDR3 length is 15 residues. The CDR3 region is CASSARQGSTDTQYF. Here the CDR3 DNA reads TGTGCCAGCTCAGCCCGACAGGGGAGCACAGATACGCAGTATTTT.

With regard to this clone: One end of the junction does not line up with germline, which may come from a read error. The genes are TRBV5-1 and TRBJ2-1; TRBD2 might be the D (6 bases). The CDR3 runs to 17 residues. CDR1 SGHRS and CDR2 YFSETQ come from the germline V gene. The CDR3: CASTLGGIGFSYNEQFF. CDR3 in DNA: TGCGCCAGCACCTTGGGGGGAATAGGATTCTCCTACAATGAGCAGTTCTTC.

Regarding this clone: Other DNA sequences of this sample code for an identical CDR3. This chain joins TRBV6-5 and TRBJ2-3, with D uncertain. Looked up from germline, CDR1 is MNHEY and CDR2 is SVGAGI. The CDR3 has 14 amino acids. V gave up 0 bases and J gave up 1 base, with 5 bases separating them. In nucleotides, the CDR3 is TGTGCCAGCAGTTACTCAGAGGGCACAGATACGCAGTATTTT. Protein sequence: CASSYSEGTDTQYF.

The chain uses TRBV7-2 and TRBJ2-2, with TRBD2 matching over 13 bases. CDR3 length equals 16 residues. Germline CDR1 and CDR2: SGHTA and FQGNSA. V lost 3 bases, J lost 7 bases, and 5 bases stayed unmatched. CDR3 sequence (DNA): TGTGCCAGCAGCTTTAGGACTAGCGGGAGACACGGGGAGCTGTTTTTT. Translating it yields CASSFRTSGRHGELFF.

This clone was counted only a few times. The V gene is TRBV5-1, the J gene TRBJ2-2; 8 nucleotides agree with TRBD2. Germline values: CDR1 SGHRS, CDR2 YFSETQ. The CDR3 runs to 15 residues. Trimming took 1 base from V and 5 from J; bases not matched to a gene: 4. The CDR3 nucleotides read TGCGCCAGCAGCTTGAGGACTAGCCCGACCGGGGAGCTGTTTTTT. It codes for CASSLRTSPTGELFF. Using reference TRBV5-1 and TRBJ2-2 for the parts outside the CDR3, the full variable domain is KAGVTQTPRYLIKTRGQQVTLSCSPISGHRSVSWYQQTPGQGLQFLFEYFSETQRNKGNFPGRFSGRQFSNSRSEMNVSTLELGDSALYLCASSLRTSPTGELFFGEGSRLTVL.

This clone was recorded a few times. The CDR3 protein is CASSVAGGRGNEQFF. In DNA, the CDR3 is TGTGCCAGCAGCGTAGCCGGAGGTAGGGGAAATGAGCAGTTCTTC. V and J are TRBV9 and TRBJ2-1, with D perhaps given as TRBD1 or TRBD2 (5 bases each). Trimming left V 0 bases short and J 7 bases short, with 14 bases between. CDR3 length: 15 amino acids. Per germline, CDR1 SGDLS and CDR2 YYNGEE. Filled out from reference TRBV9 and TRBJ2-1, the complete variable domain reads DSGVTQTPKHLITATGQRVTLRCSPRSGDLSVYWYQQSLDQGLQFLIQYYNGEERAKGNILERFSAQQFPDLHSELNLSSLELGDSALYFCASSVAGGRGNEQFFGPGTRLTVL.

This chain uses TRBV19 with TRBJ2-2; TRBD1 agrees at 7 bases. From germline, CDR1 is LNHDA and CDR2 SQIVND (reference sequence). The CDR3 length is 15 residues. The ends lost 5 bases at V and 2 bases at J; junction bases unmatched: 5. CDR3 bases: TGTGCCAGTAGTTCCGGACAGGCAAACACCGGGGAGCTGTTTTTT. It yields the protein CASSSGQANTGELFF. The complete variable domain, with remaining parts taken from reference TRBV19 and TRBJ2-2, reads DGGITQSPKYLFRKEGQNVTLSCEQNLNHDAMYWYRQDPGQGLRLIYYSQIVNDFQKGDIAEGYSVSREKKESFPLTVTSAQKNPTAFYLCASSSGQANTGELFFGEGSRLTVL.

The sample holds a few counts of this clone. The chain combines TRBV7-9 with TRBJ2-2, with 7 bases fitting TRBD2. Per germline, CDR1 SEHNR and CDR2 FQNEAQ (reference sequence). J was trimmed by 3 bases and V by 2 bases; bases with no gene match: 3. The CDR3 has 15 amino acids. The CDR3 loop reads CASSLYREDTGELFF. DNA of the CDR3: TGTGCCAGCAGCTTATACCGGGAGGACACCGGGGAGCTGTTTTTT.